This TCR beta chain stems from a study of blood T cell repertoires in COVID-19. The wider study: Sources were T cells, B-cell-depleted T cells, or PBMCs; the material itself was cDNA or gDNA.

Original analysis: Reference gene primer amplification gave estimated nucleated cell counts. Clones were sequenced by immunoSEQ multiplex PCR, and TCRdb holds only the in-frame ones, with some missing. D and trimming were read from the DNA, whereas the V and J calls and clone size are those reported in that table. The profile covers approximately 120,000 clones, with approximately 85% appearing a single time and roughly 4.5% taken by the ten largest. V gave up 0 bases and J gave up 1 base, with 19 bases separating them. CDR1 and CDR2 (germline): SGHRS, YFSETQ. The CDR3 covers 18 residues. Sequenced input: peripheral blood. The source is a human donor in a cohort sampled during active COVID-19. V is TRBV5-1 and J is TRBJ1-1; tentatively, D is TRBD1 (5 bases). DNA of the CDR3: TGCGCCAGCAGCTTGGGAGCCAGGGCTTGGACCTCGAACACTGAAGCTTTCTTT. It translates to CASSLGARAWTSNTEAFF.